This T cell receptor (beta chain) came from a study of T-cell memory formation after mild COVID-19. Study-level information: Largely, the TCR clusters proved donor specific. General observations from the study: Mainly in CM and EM were contracting CD4+ clones; CD8+ were in EMRA.

This clonotype turned up a few times. Its antigen is undetermined. After 5'RACE with constant-segment primers, TCR alpha and TCR beta cDNA libraries carrying sample barcodes and UMIs were obtained. TCRdb re-derived calls from the 5' RACE reads in MiXCR, one entry per CDR3 protein. The sample records 350,000 to 450,000 distinct CDR3 sequences, around 14% being singletons. Germline CDR1 MNHNY, CDR2 SVGAGI (reference sequence). The CDR3 totals 15 residues. Trimming took 0 bases from V and 9 from J, leaving 15 bases between them. This TCR was recovered from a man aged 18 to 29 who had mild COVID-19 (a few samples of this study predate the infection). Cell type and time point are not known. This rearrangement joins TRBV6-6 to TRBJ1-5; D is possibly TRBD1 (5 bases). The sequenced sample was PBMCs or a T cell subset sorted from them (not recorded which). CDR3 sequence reads: CASSYSGSPGRPQHF. DNA of the CDR3: TGTGCCAGCAGTTACTCTGGCAGCCCGGGGCGGCCCCAGCATTTT.